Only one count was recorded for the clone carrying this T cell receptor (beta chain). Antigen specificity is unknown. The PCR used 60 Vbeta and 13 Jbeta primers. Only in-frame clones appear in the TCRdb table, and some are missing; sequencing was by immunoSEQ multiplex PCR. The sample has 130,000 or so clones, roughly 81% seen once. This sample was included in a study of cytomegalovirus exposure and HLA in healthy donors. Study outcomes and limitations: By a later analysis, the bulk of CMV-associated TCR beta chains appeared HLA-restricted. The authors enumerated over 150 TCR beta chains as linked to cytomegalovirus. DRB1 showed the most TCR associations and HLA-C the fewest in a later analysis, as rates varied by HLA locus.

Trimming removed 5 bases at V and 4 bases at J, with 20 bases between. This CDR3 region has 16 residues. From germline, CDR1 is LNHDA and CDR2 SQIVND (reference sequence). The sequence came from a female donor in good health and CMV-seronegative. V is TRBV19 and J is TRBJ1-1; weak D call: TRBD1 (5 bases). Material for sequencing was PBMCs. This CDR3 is CASSPWPGGEGTEAFF. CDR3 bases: TGTGCCAGTAGTCCCTGGCCTGGAGGGGAGGGCACTGAAGCTTTCTTT.